Following are 31 T cell receptor beta chains from one sample sequenced in a study of early T cells in non-severe SARS-CoV-2 infection. TCRdb reprocessed the 5' RACE reads with MiXCR, giving one entry per CDR3 protein. The sample includes 30,000 to 35,000 distinct CDR3 sequences, more than 6% of them seen just once. The material sequenced was whole blood. Receptors were obtained from an adult who was a healthcare worker with PCR-confirmed SARS-CoV-2 infection or an uninfected control (not recorded which).

This clonotype was counted ten times or more. The chain combines TRBV9 with TRBJ2-5; D gene unclear. V shed 0 bases and J shed 4 bases, with 7 bases lying between them. Germline CDR1 reads SGDLS; CDR2 reads YYNGEE. This CDR3 has 13 amino acids. CDR3 DNA sequence: TGTGCCAGCAGCGTAGACCTCCGAGAGACCCAGTACTTC. Residues: CASSVDLRETQYF.

Comments on this clonotype: This may be a read error: a much more frequent sequence differs by one nucleotide. The V and J genes are TRBV6-6 and TRBJ2-3, with no clear D. Between the trimmed V and J ends, which lost 9 bases and 0 bases, there was a span of 13 bases. Per the germline V gene, CDR1 is MNHNY and CDR2 is SVGAGI (reference sequence). The CDR3 runs to 14 residues. The CDR3 protein is CASRMSPSTDTQYF. Written as DNA, the CDR3 is TGTGCCAGTAGGATGAGCCCCAGCACAGATACGCAGTATTTT.

This clonotype has more than one count but fewer than ten. The genes are TRBV6-6 and TRBJ2-7, with 9 bases lining up with TRBD1. Germline values: CDR1 MNHNY, CDR2 SVGAGI (reference sequence). The CDR3 spans 14 residues. V lost 2 bases and J lost 5; bases outside the gene matches: 4. The CDR3 DNA reads as TGTGCCAGCAGTTACGTGACAGGGGGGCACGAGCAGTACTTC. Its protein is CASSYVTGGHEQYF.

The chain combines TRBV27 with TRBJ1-3; the D is unclear. Between the trimmed V and J ends, which lost 5 bases and 6 bases, there was a span of 14 bases. Germline assignment: CDR1 MNHEY and CDR2 SMNVEV (reference sequence). CDR3 length equals 14 residues. CDR3 bases: TGTGCCAGCAGTCCCGCTCTTTTCCCAAACACCATATATTTT. Amino acid sequence: CASSPALFPNTIYF.

This clonotype was counted many times. This chain links TRBV5-1 with TRBJ2-3; D not resolved. Per germline, CDR1 SGHRS and CDR2 YFSETQ. The V and J ends lost 1 base and 6 bases respectively, with 12 bases between them. The CDR3 extends over 14 amino acids. CDR3 nucleotides: TGCGCCAGCAGCTTGTATAGGGCCTCGGATACGCAGTATTTT. It codes for CASSLYRASDTQYF.

This clonotype came up many times. The chain couples TRBV7-8 to TRBJ1-5; D remains ambiguous. The CDR3 is made up of 12 amino acids. Trimming shortened V by 3 bases and J by 6 bases, and 6 bases separated the two germline ends. Germline loops: CDR1 SGHVS, CDR2 FQNEAQ. The CDR3 sequence is CASSFLGQPQHF. CDR3 DNA sequence: TGTGCCAGCAGCTTCCTGGGTCAGCCCCAGCATTTT.

The table lists this clonotype with many counts. V gene TRBV10-3 combines with J gene TRBJ2-7; no firm D call. There are 13 residues in the CDR3. The V end was cut by 6 bases, the J end by 6 bases, with 15 bases between. Germline V gene lookup returns CDR1 ENHRY and CDR2 SYGVKD. CDR3 DNA sequence: TGTGCCATCAGGGTGGGCAGAAGCACCGAGCAGTACTTC. It specifies CAIRVGRSTEQYF.

The DNA for the CDR3 is TGTGCCAGCAGTTACGACTCGCGGCACACAGATACGCAGTATTTT. Its protein is CASSYDSRHTDTQYF. The chain employs TRBV6-6 and TRBJ2-3, with no clear D. Trimming took 2 bases from V and 2 from J, leaving 11 bases between them. The CDR3 contains 15 residues. CDR1 MNHNY and CDR2 SVGAGI come from the germline V gene (reference sequence).

There are a few counts of this clonotype. V usage is TRBV4-1 and J usage is TRBJ2-1, with 7 bases matching TRBD2. The CDR3 is made up of 14 amino acids. J lost 4 bases, V lost 6 bases, and 6 bases had no gene match. CDR1 and CDR2 from the germline V gene are MGHRA and YSYEKL. As DNA, the CDR3 is TGCGCCAGCAGGGACCTAGCGGATTACAATGAGCAGTTCTTC. Its protein is CASRDLADYNEQFF.

This clonotype was recorded at least ten times. The chain has TRBV12-3 or TRBV12-4 and TRBJ2-3; TRBD2 matches 10 bases. The CDR3 totals 18 residues. Trimming removed 3 bases from V and 1 base from J; junction bases left unmatched: 10. CDR3 DNA sequence: TGTGCCAGCAGTTTCAGGATAGCGGGAGGCCCGGGCACAGATACGCAGTATTTT. Translation gives CASSFRIAGGPGTDTQYF.

The rearrangement joins TRBV7-9 to TRBJ1-4; perhaps TRBD1 as D (5 bases). The germline V gene has CDR1 SEHNR and CDR2 FQNEAQ (reference sequence). The length of the CDR3 is 14 residues. Trimming pared 11 bases from V and 6 bases from J, leaving 19 bases between. In DNA, the CDR3 is TGTGCCTCTTCCCGCCGGGGGAGTTATGAAAAACTGTTTTTT. Translated: CASSRRGSYEKLFF.

This clonotype showed up many times. The chain couples TRBV18 to TRBJ1-2; TRBD1 matches 11 bases. The CDR3 sequence is 14 residues long. Trimming cost V 3 bases and J 7 bases; bases outside gene matches: 4. Per germline, CDR1 KGHSH and CDR2 LQKENI. The CDR3 region has the DNA TGTGCCAGCTCACCGGGACAGGGGGGATCTGGCTACACCTTC. Translating gives CASSPGQGGSGYTF.

This clonotype was counted at least ten times. The rearrangement joins TRBV30 to TRBJ1-4; 7 nucleotides line up with TRBD1. V lost 3 bases to trimming and J lost 8 bases; unmatched junction nucleotides: 6. The CDR3 is 13 residues long. In germline, CDR1 is GTSNPN, CDR2 SVGIG (reference sequence). The CDR3 loop reads CAWRTGQGEKLFF. The CDR3 DNA reads as TGTGCCTGGAGGACAGGGCAGGGAGAAAAACTGTTTTTT.

Relative to its sample, this clonotype is medium-sized (0.01 to 0.1%). The CDR3 sequence is CASSDSSSSGANVLTF. In DNA form, the CDR3 reads TGTGCCAGCAGTGACTCTAGCAGCTCTGGGGCCAACGTCCTGACTTTC. The gene calls are TRBV6-4 and TRBJ2-6; D is unclear. Trimming removed 0 bases at V and 0 bases at J, with 6 bases between. CDR1 is MRHNA, CDR2 SNTAGT, per germline. CDR3 length: 16 residues.

V gene TRBV7-2 combines with J gene TRBJ2-5; D uncertain. The CDR3 runs to 12 residues. Germline V lookup: CDR1 SGHTA, CDR2 FQGNSA. V dropped 5 bases and J dropped 5 bases, with 9 bases sitting between them. The CDR3 spells CASSIDLETQYF. The CDR3 DNA reads TGTGCCAGCAGCATAGACTTGGAGACCCAGTACTTC.

This clonotype was seen more than once but under ten times. This rearrangement joins TRBV4-1 to TRBJ2-1, with TRBD2 matching over 11 bases. Trimming removed 0 bases from V and 9 bases from J; junction bases left unmatched: 16. Germline lookup yields CDR1 MGHRA and CDR2 YSYEKL. The CDR3 covers 19 residues. The CDR3 nucleotides are TGCGCCAGCAGCCAAGACCAAGACCGAATACTAGCGGGAGTCGGTGAGCAGTTCTTC. Encoded protein: CASSQDQDRILAGVGEQFF.

The rearrangement uses TRBV30 and TRBJ2-5; D is unclear. Germline V CDR1 and CDR2: GTSNPN, SVGIG (reference sequence). CDR3 length: 14 residues. V gave up 2 bases and J gave up 2 bases, with 12 bases separating them. CDR3 nucleotide sequence: TGTGCCTGGAGTAGGGTGGGTCGGCAAGAGACCCAGTACTTC. It specifies CAWSRVGRQETQYF.

This clonotype showed up many times. This chain uses TRBV20-1 with TRBJ1-1; D is unclear. This CDR3 spans 13 amino acids. Trimming stripped 3 bases from V and 0 bases from J, with 8 bases between. From germline, CDR1 is DFQATT and CDR2 SNEGSKA (reference sequence). CDR3 region: CSASQELNTEAFF. DNA for the CDR3: TGCAGTGCTAGTCAGGAGTTGAACACTGAAGCTTTCTTT.

This clonotype was recorded at least ten times. The V call is TRBV2, the J call TRBJ2-1, with TRBD1 matching 9 bases. Trimming removed 4 bases from V and 4 bases from J; junction bases left unmatched: 5. The CDR3 sequence is 15 residues long. CDR1 and CDR2 (germline): SNHLY, FYNNEI. CDR3 DNA sequence: TGTGCCAGCAGTGGGACAGGGGCGACGTACAATGAGCAGTTCTTC. This codes for CASSGTGATYNEQFF.

There are a few counts of this clonotype. The chain couples TRBV12-3 or TRBV12-4 to TRBJ2-1; D is undetermined. Trimming removed 4 bases from V and 2 bases from J, with 6 bases in between. The CDR3 is 13 residues long. The CDR3: CASSSGPYNEQFF. CDR3 DNA: TGTGCCAGCAGTTCCGGCCCCTACAATGAGCAGTTCTTC.

In its sample, this clonotype was seen a few times. The chain employs TRBV7-2 and TRBJ1-6; 9 nucleotides agree with TRBD1. J lost 9 bases, V lost 3 bases, and 3 bases had no gene match. The CDR3 contains 14 residues. Germline CDR1 reads SGHTA; CDR2 reads FQGNSA. CDR3 bases: TGTGCCAGCAGCTTCGGACAGGGGAGTTCACCCCTCCACTTT. Its translation is CASSFGQGSSPLHF.

This clonotype was seen at least ten times. The chain links TRBV18 to TRBJ1-5; D remains ambiguous. V lost 4 bases, J lost 5 bases, and 12 bases lay in between. CDR3 size: 14 residues. Per germline, CDR1 KGHSH and CDR2 LQKENI. Here the CDR3 DNA reads TGTGCCAGCTCACGGAATAGTGACGATCAGCCCCAGCATTTT. Translated, it gives CASSRNSDDQPQHF.

The V and J genes are TRBV7-6 and TRBJ2-1, with 8 positions matching TRBD2. Trimming took 0 bases from V and 9 from J; bases not matched to a gene: 4. The CDR3 consists of 14 residues. CDR1 and CDR2 (germline): SGHVS, FNYEAQ. CDR3 coding DNA: TGTGCCAGCAGCTTAGCCGCTAGCGGGTCTGAGCAGTTCTTC. This encodes CASSLAASGSEQFF.

The rearrangement uses TRBV19 and TRBJ2-5, with D perhaps matching TRBD2 (6 bases). The CDR3 has 13 amino acids. Germline CDR1 LNHDA, CDR2 SQIVND (reference sequence). V was pared by 6 bases and J by 1 base, with 9 bases between. The DNA for the CDR3 is TGTGCCAGTAGCAGGGACTTCCAAGAGACCCAGTACTTC. Translation gives CASSRDFQETQYF.

This clonotype was counted ten times or more. The chain combines TRBV11-3 with TRBJ1-3; unclear D gene. The CDR3 covers 13 residues. The germline V gene has CDR1 SGHNT and CDR2 YENEEA. V was pared by 1 base and J by 4 bases, with 5 bases between. CDR3 in DNA: TGTGCCAGCAGCTTAGGACGGGGAAACACCATATATTTT. Translated: CASSLGRGNTIYF.

By proportion, this clonotype is medium-sized. The genes are TRBV6-5 and TRBJ2-7; 8 bases map to TRBD2. Per the germline V gene, CDR1 is MNHEY and CDR2 is SVGAGI. The J segment lost 2 bases and the V segment lost 6 bases, leaving 6 bases of the junction unmatched. The CDR3 runs to 14 residues. CDR3 amino acids: CASSPSGSPYEQYF. CDR3 coding DNA: TGTGCCAGCAGCCCGAGCGGGAGTCCCTACGAGCAGTACTTC.

The CDR3 DNA sequence: TGTGCCAGCAGAGCCTGGACAGAATCTTACGAGCAGTACTTC. It translates to CASRAWTESYEQYF. The chain is built from TRBV7-9 and TRBJ2-7; a weak D match, TRBD1 (6 bases). V dropped 6 bases and J dropped 4 bases, with 16 bases sitting between them. Germline loops: CDR1 SEHNR, CDR2 FQNEAQ (reference sequence). The CDR3 runs 14 residues.

Only a few counts were recorded for this clonotype. V usage is TRBV7-9 and J usage is TRBJ2-5, with 11 bases that match TRBD2. Germline V gene lookup returns CDR1 SEHNR and CDR2 FQNEAQ (reference sequence). This CDR3 is 16 amino acids long. The V gene end was trimmed by 5 bases and the J gene end by 1 base; junction bases not matched to a gene: 6. CDR3 in DNA: TGTGCCAGCAGCGTGGGACTAGCGGTCGGCCAAGAGACCCAGTACTTC. Amino acids: CASSVGLAVGQETQYF. The complete variable domain, with remaining parts taken from reference TRBV7-9 and TRBJ2-5, reads DTGVSQNPRHKITKRGQNVTFRCDPISEHNRLYWYRQTLGQGPEFLTYFQNEAQLEKSRLLSDRFSAERPKGSFSTLEIQRTEQGDSAMYLCASSVGLAVGQETQYFGPGTRLLVL.

The table lists this clonotype with many counts. The chain couples TRBV9 to TRBJ2-1; TRBD1 aligns across 8 bases. The CDR3 totals 16 residues. The germline gives CDR1 SGDLS, CDR2 YYNGEE. Germline trimming cut 1 base from V and 5 bases from J; bases unmatched to any gene: 8. CDR3 coding DNA: TGTGCCAGCAGCGTAAGTCTGACAGGGGTCAACAATGAGCAGTTCTTC. It is translated as CASSVSLTGVNNEQFF.

This clonotype was counted at least ten times. Written as DNA, the CDR3 is TGCAGTGCTCTAGCGGGAGGAGAGAATGAGCAGTTCTTC. Its translation is CSALAGGENEQFF. The V and J genes are TRBV20-1 and TRBJ2-1; the match to TRBD2 covers 11 bases. This CDR3 region has 13 residues. With V trimmed by 5 bases and J by 7 bases, 4 bases remained unmatched. Germline CDR1 reads DFQATT; CDR2 reads SNEGSKA (reference sequence).

The chain is built from TRBV12-3 or TRBV12-4 and TRBJ2-1; possibly TRBD1 for D (6 bases). Trimming took off 2 bases at V and 9 bases at J, with 11 bases between the two ends. The CDR3 has 13 residues. CDR3 sequence: CASSLSGGPEQFF. CDR3 DNA sequence: TGTGCCAGCAGTTTAAGTGGGGGCCCTGAGCAGTTCTTC.